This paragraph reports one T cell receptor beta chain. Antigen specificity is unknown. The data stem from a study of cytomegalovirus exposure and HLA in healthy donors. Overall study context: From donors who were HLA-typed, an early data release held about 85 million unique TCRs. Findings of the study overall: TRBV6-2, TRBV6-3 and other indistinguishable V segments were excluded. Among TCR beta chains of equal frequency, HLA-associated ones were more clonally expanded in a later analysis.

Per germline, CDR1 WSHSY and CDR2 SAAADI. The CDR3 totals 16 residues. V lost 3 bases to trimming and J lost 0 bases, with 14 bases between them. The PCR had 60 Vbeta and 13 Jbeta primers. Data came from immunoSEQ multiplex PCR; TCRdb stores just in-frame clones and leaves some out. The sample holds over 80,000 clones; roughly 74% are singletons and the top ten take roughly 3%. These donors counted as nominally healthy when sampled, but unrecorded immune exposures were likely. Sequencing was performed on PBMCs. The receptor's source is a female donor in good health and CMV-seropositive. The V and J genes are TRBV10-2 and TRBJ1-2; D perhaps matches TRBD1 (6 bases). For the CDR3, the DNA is TGCGCCAGCAGTGACTTGGACAGCGCCTCTAACTATGGCTACACCTTC. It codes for CASSDLDSASNYGYTF.